The 20 T cell receptor beta chains below were found in one sample sequenced in a study of shared clonotypes between healthy human individuals. CD45RO-negative cells were positively selected for CCR7, leaving out terminally differentiated effector memory CD45RA+ cells. Method: immunoSEQ multiplex PCR; TCRdb's copy keeps in-frame clones and lacks some. The table includes hundreds of thousands of clones, around 93% detected once. Source material: naive CD8+ T cells sorted from blood. These receptors were taken from a man aged 30 to 39 in good health.

Note on this clone: Other DNA variants within this sample encode the same CDR3. In nucleotides, the CDR3 is TGTGCCAGCAGCGTCGGGCAGGGCAGAGACGAGCAGTACTTC. It specifies CASSVGQGRDEQYF. The chain combines TRBV9 with TRBJ2-7; D is perhaps TRBD1 (5 bases). The CDR3 runs to 14 residues. The germline V and J ends were trimmed by 2 bases and 5 bases, with 14 bases remaining between them. The germline CDR1 and CDR2 sequences are SGDLS and YYNGEE. Together with reference TRBV9 and TRBJ2-7, the CDR3 gives the full variable domain: DSGVTQTPKHLITATGQRVTLRCSPRSGDLSVYWYQQSLDQGLQFLIQYYNGEERAKGNILERFSAQQFPDLHSELNLSSLELGDSALYFCASSVGQGRDEQYFGPGTRLTVT.

V and J are TRBV27 and TRBJ2-1; 12 nucleotides line up with TRBD2. This CDR3 has 14 amino acids. Per the germline V gene, CDR1 is MNHEY and CDR2 is SMNVEV (reference sequence). V lost 7 bases to trimming and J lost 4 bases; unmatched junction nucleotides: 2. DNA for the CDR3: TGTGCCAGCACTCTAGCGGGAGGGTACAATGAGCAGTTCTTC. Its translation is CASTLAGGYNEQFF.

The DNA for the CDR3 is TGTGCCTGGACGACAAGCTATGGCTACACCTTC. It yields the protein CAWTTSYGYTF. The chain joins TRBV30 to TRBJ1-2; D ambiguous. This CDR3 contains 11 residues. Between the trimmed V and J ends, which lost 4 bases and 4 bases, there was a span of 7 bases. Germline V gives CDR1 GTSNPN, CDR2 SVGIG (reference sequence).

The chain is built from TRBV5-6 and TRBJ2-1, with 11 bases matching TRBD2. The CDR3 length is 15 residues. Germline CDR1 is SGHDT and CDR2 is YYEEEE. Unmatched junction bases numbered 5, after V lost 4 bases and J lost 5 bases. The chain's CDR3 is CASSGRGLADNEQFF. In nucleotides, the CDR3 is TGTGCCAGCAGCGGGAGGGGACTAGCGGACAATGAGCAGTTCTTC. The full variable domain, rest sourced from reference TRBV5-6 and TRBJ2-1, is DAGVTQSPTHLIKTRGQQVTLRCSPKSGHDTVSWYQQALGQGPQFIFQYYEEEERQRGNFPDRFSGHQFPNYSSELNVNALLLGDSALYLCASSGRGLADNEQFFGPGTRLTVL.

This clone is a singleton in its sample. The genes are TRBV11-3 and TRBJ2-7; 7 nucleotides agree with TRBD1. J lost 0 bases, V lost 5 bases, and 4 bases had no gene match. Germline assignment: CDR1 SGHNT and CDR2 YENEEA. This CDR3 contains 14 residues. The CDR3 bases are TGTGCCAGCAGCCCCCGGACAGGCTCCTACGAGCAGTACTTC. Translating it yields CASSPRTGSYEQYF.

The chain is built from TRBV7-6 and TRBJ2-3; 7 nucleotides align to TRBD2. The germline CDR1 and CDR2 sequences are SGHVS and FNYEAQ. CDR3 length: 15 amino acids. V gave up 0 bases and J gave up 6 bases; unmatched junction bases: 6. The CDR3 nucleotides are TGTGCCAGCAGCTTAGCATCGGGGGGAGGGGATACGCAGTATTTT. Protein product: CASSLASGGGDTQYF.

This clone was detected only a few times. This rearrangement joins TRBV4-1 to TRBJ1-1; D unresolved. Germline values: CDR1 MGHRA, CDR2 YSYEKL. Trimming took 3 bases from V and 0 from J, leaving 8 bases between them. CDR3 length equals 14 residues. In nucleotides, the CDR3 is TGCGCCAGCAGCCAGGGTGTCATGAACACTGAAGCTTTCTTT. Amino acid sequence: CASSQGVMNTEAFF.

This clone has a single count. V is TRBV10-3 and J is TRBJ1-4; TRBD1 matches at 8 bases. In germline, CDR1 is ENHRY, CDR2 SYGVKD. Germline trimming cut 3 bases from V and 4 bases from J; bases unmatched to any gene: 10. CDR3 length: 17 residues. The CDR3 DNA reads TGTGCCATCAGTGATACACCAGGGGGCGCGGGTAATGAAAAACTGTTTTTT. Translating gives CAISDTPGGAGNEKLFF.

The V call is TRBV6-5, the J call TRBJ2-7, with 8 bases identical to TRBD2. V trimming: 5 bases; J trimming: 4 bases; junction bases outside the gene matches: 10. This CDR3 spans 15 amino acids. CDR1 is MNHEY and CDR2 is SVGAGI in the germline V gene. The CDR3 DNA reads as TGTGCCAGCAGTACCAGCGGGAGCTTCCCTTACGAGCAGTACTTC. It encodes CASSTSGSFPYEQYF.

The J gene is TRBJ2-5, the V gene TRBV7-6, with a tentative D call TRBD2 (5 bases). Trimming pared 6 bases from V and 5 bases from J, leaving 10 bases between. This CDR3 contains 12 residues. Looked up from germline, CDR1 is SGHVS and CDR2 is FNYEAQ. This CDR3 reads CASRQGGETQYF. CDR3 bases: TGTGCCAGCAGACAAGGCGGGGAGACCCAGTACTTC.

V usage is TRBV30 and J usage is TRBJ1-5; the D gene is possibly TRBD1 (6 bases). V gave up 3 bases and J gave up 4 bases, with 16 bases separating them. Germline CDR1 and CDR2: GTSNPN and SVGIG (reference sequence). The CDR3 is made up of 15 amino acids. The CDR3 DNA sequence: TGTGCCTGGAGGGCCAGGGGATCTACAAATCAGCCCCAGCATTTT. It encodes CAWRARGSTNQPQHF. The whole variable domain, remainder taken from reference TRBV30 and TRBJ1-5, is SQTIHQWPATLVQPVGSPLSLECTVEGTSNPNLYWYRQAAGRGLQLLFYSVGIGQISSEVPQNLSASRPQDRQFILSSKKLLLSDSGFYLCAWRARGSTNQPQHFGDGTRLSIL.

The gene calls are TRBV7-2 and TRBJ2-5; D is perhaps TRBD1 (6 bases). V dropped 4 bases and J dropped 9 bases, with 15 bases sitting between them. This CDR3 is built from 13 residues. CDR1 and CDR2 from the germline V gene are SGHTA and FQGNSA. CDR3 coding DNA: TGTGCCAGCAGCTCGGACAGATCTGACGCCCAGTACTTC. This translates into CASSSDRSDAQYF.

The V gene is TRBV4-1, the J gene TRBJ1-4; no definite D call. Trimming removed 1 base from V and 3 bases from J, with 9 bases in between. The CDR3 has 15 residues. Per germline, CDR1 MGHRA and CDR2 YSYEKL. The CDR3 protein is CASSQGWGSNEKLFF. CDR3 DNA: TGCGCCAGCAGCCAAGGATGGGGTTCTAATGAAAAACTGTTTTTT.

The rearrangement links TRBV2 to TRBJ2-7; 8 bases map to TRBD2. Germline-derived CDR1 and CDR2 are SNHLY and FYNNEI. CDR3 length: 13 residues. J lost 6 bases, V lost 6 bases, and 7 bases had no gene match. The CDR3: CASSLAGHTEQYF. CDR3 sequence (DNA): TGTGCCAGCAGCTTAGCGGGACACACCGAGCAGTACTTC.

The rearrangement joins TRBV6-1 to TRBJ1-2; weak D call: TRBD1 (5 bases). This CDR3 has 15 residues. Germline lookup yields CDR1 MNHNS and CDR2 SASEGT. V lost 5 bases to trimming and J lost 3 bases, with 16 bases between them. The CDR3 loop is CASSSLGGLDYGYTF. Written as DNA, the CDR3 is TGTGCCAGCAGTTCTCTGGGGGGTTTGGACTATGGCTACACCTTC.

The V call is TRBV11-2, the J call TRBJ2-1; D unresolved. This CDR3 is 16 amino acids long. The V gene's germline CDR1 is SGHAT and CDR2 FQNNGV. V was pared by 2 bases and J by 0 bases, with 11 bases between. CDR3 nucleotides: TGTGCCAGCAGCTTAAACCTGCTAGGCTCCTACAATGAGCAGTTCTTC. Translated: CASSLNLLGSYNEQFF. The full variable domain, in which reference TRBV11-2 and TRBJ2-1 provide the parts outside the CDR3, is EAGVAQSPRYKIIEKRQSVAFWCNPISGHATLYWYQQILGQGPKLLIQFQNNGVVDDSQLPKDRFSAERLKGVDSTLKIQPAKLEDSAVYLCASSLNLLGSYNEQFFGPGTRLTVL.

The chain couples TRBV5-4 to TRBJ2-7; TRBD2 matches at 8 bases. Germline assignment: CDR1 SGHNT and CDR2 YYREEE (reference sequence). There are 14 residues in the CDR3. Trimming took 3 bases from V and 6 from J; bases not matched to a gene: 8. The CDR3 DNA follows: TGTGCCAGCAGCTCACTAGCGGTTCCGTCCGAGCAGTACTTC. This codes for CASSSLAVPSEQYF.

This chain uses TRBV18 with TRBJ2-7; TRBD1 matches 7 bases. Germline assignment: CDR1 KGHSH and CDR2 LQKENI. The CDR3 sequence is 14 residues long. V lost 6 bases, J lost 4 bases, and 9 bases stayed unmatched. This CDR3 is CASSLRDSNYEQYF. CDR3 sequence (DNA): TGTGCCAGCTCCCTTCGGGACAGCAATTACGAGCAGTACTTC.

The V and J genes are TRBV7-2 and TRBJ2-1, with 8 bases that match TRBD2. V lost 3 bases, J lost 6 bases, and 10 bases stayed unmatched. From germline, CDR1 is SGHTA and CDR2 FQGNSA. The CDR3 covers 16 residues. CDR3 DNA sequence: TGTGCCAGCAGCTTCGGACCGGGAGGGGTGCGCAATGAGCAGTTCTTC. It codes for CASSFGPGGVRNEQFF. Full variable domain (outside the CDR3, taken from reference TRBV7-2 and TRBJ2-1): GAGVSQSPSNKVTEKGKDVELRCDPISGHTALYWYRQSLGQGLEFLIYFQGNSAPDKSGLPSDRFSAERTGGSVSTLTIQRTQQEDSAVYLCASSFGPGGVRNEQFFGPGTRLTVL.

V gene TRBV7-8 combines with J gene TRBJ2-1; 15 bases fit TRBD2. Trimming cost V 5 bases and J 9 bases; bases outside gene matches: 5. Germline V CDR1 and CDR2: SGHVS, FQNEAQ. CDR3 length: 15 residues. In DNA, the CDR3 is TGTGCCAGCAGCCGGACTAGCGGGAGGGGTAGTGAGCAGTTCTTC. Its protein is CASSRTSGRGSEQFF.